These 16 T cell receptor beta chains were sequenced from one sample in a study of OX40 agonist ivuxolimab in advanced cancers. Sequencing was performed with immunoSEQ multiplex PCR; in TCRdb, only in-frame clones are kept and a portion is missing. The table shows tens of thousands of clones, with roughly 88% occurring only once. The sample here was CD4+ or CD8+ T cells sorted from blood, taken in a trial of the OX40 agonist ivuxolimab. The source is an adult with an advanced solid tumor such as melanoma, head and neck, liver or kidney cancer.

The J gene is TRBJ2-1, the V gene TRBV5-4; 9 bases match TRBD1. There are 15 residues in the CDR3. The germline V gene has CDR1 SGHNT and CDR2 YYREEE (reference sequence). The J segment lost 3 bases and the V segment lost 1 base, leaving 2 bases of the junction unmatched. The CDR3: CASSLTTGGYNEQFF. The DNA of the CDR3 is TGTGCCAGCAGCTTGACGACAGGGGGCTACAATGAGCAGTTCTTC. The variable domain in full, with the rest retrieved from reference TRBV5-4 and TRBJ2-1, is ETGVTQSPTHLIKTRGQQVTLRCSSQSGHNTVSWYQQALGQGPQFIFQYYREEENGRGNFPPRFSGLQFPNYSSELNVNALELDDSALYLCASSLTTGGYNEQFFGPGTRLTVL.

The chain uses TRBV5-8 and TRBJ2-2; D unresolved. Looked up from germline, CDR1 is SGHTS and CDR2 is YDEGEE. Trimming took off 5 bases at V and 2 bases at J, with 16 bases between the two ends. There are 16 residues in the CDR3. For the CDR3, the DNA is TGTGCCAGCAGGCGCGAAGTAAGGGAAAACACCGGGGAGCTGTTTTTT. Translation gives CASRREVRENTGELFF.

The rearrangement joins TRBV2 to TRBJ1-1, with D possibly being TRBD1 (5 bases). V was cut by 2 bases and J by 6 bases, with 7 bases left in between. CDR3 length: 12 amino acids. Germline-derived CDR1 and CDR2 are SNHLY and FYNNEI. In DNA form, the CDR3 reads TGTGCCAGCAGTGAATCGGGGCCTGAAGCTTTCTTT. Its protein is CASSESGPEAFF.

CDR3 protein: CASRRESGNEQFF. The CDR3 DNA reads as TGTGCCAGCAGGCGGGAGTCGGGGAATGAGCAGTTCTTC. The J gene is TRBJ2-1, the V gene TRBV6-6, with 7 positions matching TRBD2. V was clipped by 6 bases and J by 7 bases; unmatched bases: 6. This CDR3 contains 13 residues. The germline V gene encodes CDR1 MNHNY and CDR2 SVGAGI (reference sequence).

This CDR3 reads CAISDPTSGRSYEQYF. As DNA, the CDR3 is TGTGCCATCAGTGACCCGACTAGCGGGAGGTCCTACGAGCAGTACTTC. The rearrangement uses TRBV10-3 and TRBJ2-7; 13 bases match TRBD2. Per germline, CDR1 ENHRY and CDR2 SYGVKD. Unmatched junction bases numbered 3, after V lost 3 bases and J lost 1 base. The CDR3 length is 16 residues.

CDR3 sequence (DNA): TGTGCCAGCTCACCAAACACAGATACGCAGTATTTT. Its translation is CASSPNTDTQYF. The chain uses TRBV18 and TRBJ2-3, with unresolved D. Trimming took off 2 bases at V and 2 bases at J, with 2 bases between the two ends. The length of the CDR3 is 12 residues. In germline, CDR1 is KGHSH, CDR2 LQKENI. Combining the CDR3 with reference TRBV18 and TRBJ2-3 gives the whole variable domain NAGVMQNPRHLVRRRGQEARLRCSPMKGHSHVYWYRQLPEEGLKFMVYLQKENIIDESGMPKERFSAEFPKEGPSILRIQQVVRGDSAAYFCASSPNTDTQYFGPGTRLTVL.

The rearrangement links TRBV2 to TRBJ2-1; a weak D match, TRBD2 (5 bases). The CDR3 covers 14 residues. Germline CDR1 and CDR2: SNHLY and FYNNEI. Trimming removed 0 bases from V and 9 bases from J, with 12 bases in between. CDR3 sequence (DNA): TGTGCCAGCAGTGAAGCGCGGGCTCGGGGTGAGCAGTTCTTC. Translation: CASSEARARGEQFF.

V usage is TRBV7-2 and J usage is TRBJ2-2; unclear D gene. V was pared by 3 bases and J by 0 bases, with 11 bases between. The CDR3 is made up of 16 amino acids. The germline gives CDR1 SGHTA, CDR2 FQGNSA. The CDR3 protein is CASSFQTFANTGELFF. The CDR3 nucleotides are TGTGCCAGCAGCTTTCAGACGTTCGCGAACACCGGGGAGCTGTTTTTT.

The CDR3 DNA follows: TGTGCCATCAGCGATCCCGGGACACGAGTAGTTGGTACGCAGTATTTT. This encodes CAISDPGTRVVGTQYF. The rearrangement links TRBV10-3 to TRBJ2-3, with a possible D match to TRBD1 (6 bases). The V end was cut by 6 bases, the J end by 8 bases, with 24 bases between. This CDR3 comprises 16 residues. CDR1 ENHRY and CDR2 SYGVKD come from the germline V gene.

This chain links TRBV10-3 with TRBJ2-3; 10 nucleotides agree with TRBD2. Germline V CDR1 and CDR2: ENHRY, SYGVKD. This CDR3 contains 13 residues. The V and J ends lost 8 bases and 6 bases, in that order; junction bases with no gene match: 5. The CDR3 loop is CAISSGREDTQYF. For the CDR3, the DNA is TGTGCCATCTCTAGCGGGAGAGAGGATACGCAGTATTTT.

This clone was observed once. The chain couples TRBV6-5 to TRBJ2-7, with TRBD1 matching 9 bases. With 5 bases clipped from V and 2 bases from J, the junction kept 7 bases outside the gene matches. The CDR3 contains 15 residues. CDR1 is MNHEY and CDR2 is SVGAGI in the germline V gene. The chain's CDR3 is CASSLLGQGPYEQYF. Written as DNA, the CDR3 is TGTGCCAGCAGTCTCCTGGGACAGGGCCCCTACGAGCAGTACTTC.

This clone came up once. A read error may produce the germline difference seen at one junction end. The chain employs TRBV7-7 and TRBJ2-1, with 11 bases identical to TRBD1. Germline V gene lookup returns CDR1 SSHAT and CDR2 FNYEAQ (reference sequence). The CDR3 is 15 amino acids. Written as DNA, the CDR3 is TGTGCTAGCAGCTTAGGGACAGGGGGAGGGAATGAGCAGTTCTTC. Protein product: CASSLGTGGGNEQFF.

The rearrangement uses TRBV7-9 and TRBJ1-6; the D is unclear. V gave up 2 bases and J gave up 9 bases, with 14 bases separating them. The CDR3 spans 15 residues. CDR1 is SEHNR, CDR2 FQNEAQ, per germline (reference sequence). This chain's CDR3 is CASSLTGNIPSPLHF. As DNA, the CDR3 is TGTGCCAGCAGCTTAACGGGAAACATCCCTTCACCCCTCCACTTT.

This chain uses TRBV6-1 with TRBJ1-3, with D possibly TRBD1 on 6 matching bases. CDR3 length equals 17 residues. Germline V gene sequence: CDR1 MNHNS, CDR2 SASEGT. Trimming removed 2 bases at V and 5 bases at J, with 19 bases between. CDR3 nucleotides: TGTGCCAGCAGTGAACTCGGACAGACTGTTTATCGAAACACCATATATTTT. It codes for CASSELGQTVYRNTIYF.

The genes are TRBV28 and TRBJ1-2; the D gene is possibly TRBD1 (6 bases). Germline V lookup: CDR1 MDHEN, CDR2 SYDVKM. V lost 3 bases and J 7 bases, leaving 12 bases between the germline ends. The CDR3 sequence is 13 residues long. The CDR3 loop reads CASSFHQGSGYTF. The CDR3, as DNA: TGTGCCAGCAGTTTTCATCAGGGGAGTGGCTACACCTTC.

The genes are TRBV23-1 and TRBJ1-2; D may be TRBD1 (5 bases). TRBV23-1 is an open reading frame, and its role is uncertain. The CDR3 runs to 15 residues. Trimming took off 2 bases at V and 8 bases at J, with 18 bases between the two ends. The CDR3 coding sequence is TGCGCCAGCAGTCAAGGGACGGCGGAGCTGAGGGGCTACACCTTC. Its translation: CASSQGTAELRGYTF.